The 2 T cell receptor beta chains listed next were all sequenced from one sample in a study of blood T cell repertoires in COVID-19. TCRdb's table, derived via immunoSEQ multiplex PCR, lists solely in-frame clones and lacks some. The table shows over 85,000 clones, with roughly 80% occurring only once. Source material: peripheral blood. These receptors all stem from a man aged 55 to 70 with active or convalescent COVID-19.

The rearrangement links TRBV10-3 to TRBJ2-7; maybe TRBD2 (5 bases). Germline-derived CDR1 and CDR2 are ENHRY and SYGVKD. V lost 10 bases to trimming and J lost 7 bases, with 20 bases between them. CDR3 size: 13 residues. The CDR3 protein is CATTSASSGEQYF. CDR3 DNA: TGTGCCACCACTTCGGCCAGTTCGGGGGAGCAGTACTTC.

This clone has more than one count but fewer than ten. The V call is TRBV2, the J call TRBJ2-5; TRBD1 might be the D (5 bases). CDR1 is SNHLY, CDR2 FYNNEI, per germline. The length of the CDR3 is 13 residues. The CDR3 DNA reads TGTGGCTGGCGGACATCCCACGGGGAGACCCAGTACTTC. This sequence encodes CGWRTSHGETQYF.